Included here is one TCR beta chain sequence, with context. Its cognate antigen is unknown. V lost 3 bases and J lost 3, with 9 bases in between. This CDR3 has 13 residues. The V gene's germline CDR1 is SGHVS and CDR2 FNYEAQ. The PCR made use of 60 Vbeta and 13 Jbeta primers. The data were produced by immunoSEQ multiplex PCR, yet TCRdb's version contains in-frame clones alone and is incomplete. The sample records over 65,000 clones, around 79% being singletons. This sample is drawn from a study of cytomegalovirus exposure and HLA in healthy donors. Overall study context: In an early release, HLA-typed donors contributed 90 million or so unique TCR sequences. Study observations and caveats: Presence/absence analysis assumed near-uniform sequencing depth across donors. In a later analysis, TCR beta V- and J-gene trimming was associated with a missense DCLRE1C variant. Three chains linked to CMV were shown in vitro to be specific for CMV antigens.

Sequencing was done on a sample of PBMCs. The chain carries TRBV7-6 and TRBJ2-7; no reliable D call. The clonotype was recovered from a human donor in good health. The CDR3 coding sequence is TGTGCCAGCAGCTTGGGCCAATACTACGAGCAGTACTTC. Translated: CASSLGQYYEQYF.